The entry that follows covers one T cell receptor (beta chain) sequence. Per germline, CDR1 SGHAT and CDR2 FQDESV (reference sequence). The CDR3 has 16 amino acids. With 1 base removed from V and 2 bases from J, the gap between germline ends came to 13 bases. This record belongs to a study of human T cells and chemical hapten exposure. TCRdb re-analysed the RACE reads in MiXCR, keeping a single row per CDR3 protein. This sample carries some 42,000 distinct CDR3 sequences, about 8.9% of them seen once, and the ten largest clones take about 15%. Time point specified: patch test 2, 6 weeks after DPC sensitization. As for treatment: therapeutic diphenylcyclopropenone sensitization with weekly scalp DPC.

This receptor was identified in a woman between 35 and 50 years old with alopecia areata. Some clones in this sample may be carry-over from other donors' samples. J is TRBJ2-3 and V is TRBV11-1; unclear D gene. Sequencing was performed on whole blood, taken in connection with sensitization to the hapten diphenylcyclopropenone (DPC). The CDR3 loop is CASSLGNSPITDTQYF. The CDR3 region has the DNA TGTGCCAGCAGCTTAGGGAATAGTCCTATCACAGATACGCAGTATTTT. The whole variable domain, filled in from reference TRBV11-1 and TRBJ2-3, reads EAEVAQSPRYKITEKSQAVAFWCDPISGHATLYWYRQILGQGPELLVQFQDESVVDDSQLPKDRFSAERLKGVDSTLKIQPAELGDSAMYLCASSLGNSPITDTQYFGPGTRLTVL.